These 10 T cell receptor beta chains were all obtained from the same sample, sequenced in a study of response to subunit inactivated influenza vaccine. TCRdb re-called the RT-PCR reads through MiXCR, storing one row per CDR3 protein. This sample has roughly 500,000 distinct CDR3 sequences; about 15% occur once, and the top ten carry less than 4%. The sequenced sample was CD4+ T cells sorted from PBMCs, obtained less than 25 months after vaccination. The receptors originated from a man aged 50 to 75 who received an inactivated influenza vaccine.

This clonotype appeared many times. At one boundary the junction diverges from the germline segment, which might be a read error. This chain connects TRBV5-5 to TRBJ1-1; D gene ambiguous. Germline values: CDR1 SGHKS, CDR2 YYEKEE (reference sequence). The CDR3 has 16 amino acids. CDR3 DNA: TGTGCCAGCAGATTGGGTGTCCTCTCAATGAACACTGAAGCTTTCTTT. It encodes CASRLGVLSMNTEAFF.

The chain couples TRBV12-3 or TRBV12-4 to TRBJ1-1; possible D gene TRBD1, 5 bases. This CDR3 has 14 residues. Trimming pared 5 bases from V and 10 bases from J, leaving 20 bases between. The CDR3 region has the DNA TGTGCCAGCAGTGGGGCGACAGTGGACCTCGGAGCTTTCTTT. It specifies CASSGATVDLGAFF.

This clonotype was observed a few times. V is TRBV7-9 and J is TRBJ2-3; 9 bases map to TRBD1. Germline CDR1 reads SEHNR; CDR2 reads FQNEAQ (reference sequence). Losses at the gene ends were 11 bases for V and 4 bases for J; bases not matched to a gene: 7. This CDR3 has 13 amino acids. This CDR3 reads CAGAGQGPDTQYF. CDR3 DNA: TGTGCCGGAGCGGGACAGGGACCAGATACGCAGTATTTT.

The rearrangement uses TRBV7-6 and TRBJ2-7; no reliable D call. CDR1 and CDR2 (germline): SGHVS, FNYEAQ. CDR3 length: 16 amino acids. V shed 1 base and J shed 0 bases, with 13 bases lying between them. CDR3 amino acids: CASSLGQGPISYEQYF. The CDR3 DNA sequence: TGTGCCAGCAGCTTAGGACAAGGCCCAATCTCCTACGAGCAGTACTTC.

V usage is TRBV5-4 and J usage is TRBJ2-1; perhaps TRBD2 as D (5 bases). This CDR3 has 13 residues. Deletions cut 5 bases from V and 7 bases from J, with 13 bases between. From germline, CDR1 is SGHNT and CDR2 YYREEE (reference sequence). This chain's CDR3 is CASSYGLENEQFF. The CDR3 coding sequence is TGTGCCAGCAGTTATGGACTGGAGAATGAGCAGTTCTTC.

Many counts were recorded for this clonotype. The chain is built from TRBV3-1 and TRBJ2-2; D gene unclear. CDR1 and CDR2 (germline): LGHDT, YNNKEL (reference sequence). Trimming stripped 6 bases from V and 3 bases from J, with 5 bases between. The CDR3 sequence is 12 residues long. CDR3 sequence: CASRGYTGELFF. Here the CDR3 DNA reads TGTGCCAGCAGGGGATACACCGGGGAGCTGTTTTTT.

V gene TRBV28 combines with J gene TRBJ1-1; D perhaps matches TRBD1 (5 bases). V lost 6 bases and J lost 4, with 6 bases in between. The CDR3 length is 11 residues. CDR1 and CDR2 (germline): MDHEN, SYDVKM. CDR3 sequence (DNA): TGTGCCAGCAGGGGGCCCACTGAAGCTTTCTTT. Translation gives CASRGPTEAFF.

The chain is built from TRBV9 and TRBJ2-1, with 8 bases identical to TRBD2. Trimming removed 0 bases from V and 4 bases from J; junction bases left unmatched: 6. This CDR3 contains 16 residues. CDR1 is SGDLS and CDR2 is YYNGEE in the germline V gene. CDR3 nucleotides: TGTGCCAGCAGCGTAGCCGGTAGCGGGACTTACAATGAGCAGTTCTTC. Residues: CASSVAGSGTYNEQFF.

This CDR3 is CSSLIGGATGELFF. The CDR3 DNA follows: TGCAGCTCACTGATCGGAGGGGCCACCGGGGAGCTGTTTTTT. The genes are TRBV29-1 and TRBJ2-2, with D maybe TRBD2 (6 bases). Germline CDR1 reads SQVTM; CDR2 reads ANQGSEA. Trimming pared 8 bases from V and 4 bases from J, leaving 17 bases between. The CDR3 length is 14 residues.

This clonotype was counted a few times. The chain employs TRBV5-1 and TRBJ2-1; the match to TRBD2 covers 11 bases. Germline V gene lookup returns CDR1 SGHRS and CDR2 YFSETQ. The CDR3 consists of 17 residues. The ends lost 2 bases at V and 6 bases at J; junction bases unmatched: 10. The CDR3 coding sequence is TGCGCCAGCAGCTTAGCCCCACTAGCGGGAGTTGGCAATGAGCAGTTCTTC. As protein: CASSLAPLAGVGNEQFF.